These T cell receptor beta chains were read from a single sample in a study of blood T cell repertoires in COVID-19. TCRdb's table, derived via immunoSEQ multiplex PCR, lists solely in-frame clones and lacks some. This sample has some 180,000 clones; around nine tenths occur once, and the top ten carry 2% to 3%. Sequencing used peripheral blood. All receptors come from an elderly woman with COVID-19, enrolled during active disease. The CDR3 runs from the conserved cysteine through the conserved F or W. The D gene is left open where the match is weak. Clone sizes are given selectively: once, few, many, or a class where the clone is expanded.

V	D	J	size	DNA	CDR3
TRBV2	.	TRBJ1-1	.	TGTGCCAGCTCCCTACCCCAGGGAACTGAAGCTTTCTTT	CASSLPQGTEAFF
TRBV7-9	TRBD2	TRBJ2-1	.	TGTGCCAGCAGGTCTCTCAGACTAGCGGGCTACAATGAGCAGTTCTTC	CASRSLRLAGYNEQFF
TRBV20-1	.	TRBJ2-3	.	TGCAGTGGCAGTACAGATACGCAGTATTTT	CSGSTDTQYF
TRBV9	TRBD1	TRBJ1-1	.	TGTGCCAGCAGCGTAGGACAGGGGGCCTCAGCTGAAGCTTTCTTT	CASSVGQGASAEAFF
TRBV28	TRBD1	TRBJ1-2	.	TGTGCCAGCCAACCGGGACAGCCGAGTTATGGCTACACCTTC	CASQPGQPSYGYTF
TRBV28	TRBD2	TRBJ2-2	.	TGTGCCAGCAGCCCCGGGGGGTCGAACACCGGGGAGCTGTTTTTT	CASSPGGSNTGELFF
TRBV19	.	TRBJ1-1	.	TGTGCCAGTAGTATCGCGGTGATGAACACTGAAGCTTTCTTT	CASSIAVMNTEAFF
TRBV5-1	TRBD1	TRBJ1-4	.	TGCGCCAGCAGCGGAGGACAGGGGACCGAAAAACTGTTTTTT	CASSGGQGTEKLFF
TRBV6-2/TRBV6-3	TRBD2	TRBJ2-7	.	TGTGCCAGCAGTAACGGCGGGGGGGCTGAGCAGTACTTC	CASSNGGGAEQYF
TRBV19	TRBD2	TRBJ2-2	.	TGTGCCAGTAGGGACCACCTAGCGGGAGTTCCCACCGGGGAGCTGTTTTTT	CASRDHLAGVPTGELFF
TRBV5-4	TRBD1	TRBJ1-2	.	TGTGCCAGCAGCTCACAGGGGGTGCGTGGCTACACCTTC	CASSSQGVRGYTF
TRBV28	TRBD1	TRBJ2-5	.	TGTGCCAGCAGTTTCACCGGGACAGGGCAAGAGACCCAGTACTTC	CASSFTGTGQETQYF
TRBV18	.	TRBJ1-2	.	TGTGCCAGCTCACCCGATAGGGGCCGGCGTGGCTACACCTTC	CASSPDRGRRGYTF
TRBV19	TRBD1	TRBJ2-6	.	TGTGCCAGTAGTAGTATCCGGGACAGCGGCTCTGGGGCCAACGTCCTGACTTTC	CASSSIRDSGSGANVLTF
TRBV3-1/TRBV3-2	.	TRBJ2-6	.	TGTGCCAGCAGCCTCGGGACACTCAGCTCTGGGGCCAACGTCCTGACTTTC	CASSLGTLSSGANVLTF
TRBV25-1	TRBD1	TRBJ1-2	.	TGTGCCAGCAGTGAAAGCCCGACAGGGGTACGAGGCTACACCTTC	CASSESPTGVRGYTF
TRBV5-1	TRBD1	TRBJ1-1	.	TGCGCCAGCAGCCCGGACAGGGGAAGAGCTTTCTTT	CASSPDRGRAFF
TRBV9	.	TRBJ2-7	.	TGTGCCAGCAGCCCGACGTCTCGACTCGAGGCCTACGAGCAGTACTTC	CASSPTSRLEAYEQYF
TRBV6-5	.	TRBJ1-1	.	TGTGCCAGCAGCCGACGGGACATCAGGGTGTTTGCTTTCTTT	CASSRRDIRVFAFF
TRBV5-6	.	TRBJ1-2	.	TGTGCCAGCAGCTTGGCCCCGGGAGTTGAGGGCTACACCTTC	CASSLAPGVEGYTF
TRBV13	.	TRBJ1-4	.	TGTGCCAGCAGCTTACGACAGGCAAATGAAAAACTGTTTTTT	CASSLRQANEKLFF
TRBV11-2	.	TRBJ2-7	.	TGTGCCAGCAGACCTACCCGCGGGACGGGCGAGCAGTACTTC	CASRPTRGTGEQYF
TRBV3-1/TRBV3-2	TRBD1	TRBJ2-3	.	TGTGCCAGCAGCCCGGACAGGGGAATAGGTACGCAGTATTTT	CASSPDRGIGTQYF
TRBV7-6	TRBD2	TRBJ2-1	.	TGTGCCAGCAGCTTAACTAGCGGGAGTGGGAACAATGAGCAGTTCTTC	CASSLTSGSGNNEQFF
TRBV19	TRBD1	TRBJ1-5	.	TGTGCCAGTAGTACAACCGGGACAGGGAGTGGCAATCAGCCCCAGCATTTT	CASSTTGTGSGNQPQHF
TRBV5-5	.	TRBJ1-4	.	TGTGCCAGCAGCTTGATGGTAGAAGAAAAACTGTTTTTT	CASSLMVEEKLFF
TRBV19	.	TRBJ1-5	.	TGTGCCACTAGGATGGGGCAGTTCAATCAGCCCCAGCATTTT	CATRMGQFNQPQHF
TRBV7-6	TRBD2	TRBJ2-5	.	TGTGCCAGCAGCTTACTAGCGGGAGGTTCCAAACCGGGAGAGACCCAGTACTTC	CASSLLAGGSKPGETQYF
TRBV6-5	.	TRBJ1-3	.	TGTGCCAGCAGTCCCCCTCCAGGGGCTGGAAACACCATATATTTT	CASSPPPGAGNTIYF
TRBV19	TRBD2	TRBJ2-1	once	TGTGCCAGTAGTATGATTAGCGGGAAGGACAATGAGCAGTTCTTC	CASSMISGKDNEQFF
TRBV7-8	.	TRBJ1-1	.	TGTGCCAGCAGCTTTCGGACAGAGTTGAACACTGAAGCTTTCTTT	CASSFRTELNTEAFF
TRBV9	TRBD1	TRBJ2-7	few	TGTGCCAGCAGCGCCGGGCCGACAGGGATAGGAGAGCAGTACTTC	CASSAGPTGIGEQYF
TRBV4-1	.	TRBJ2-3	once	TGCGCCAGCAGCCAAGATCTTCAGGGCCCCTTCACAGATACGCAGTATTTT	CASSQDLQGPFTDTQYF
TRBV10-2	TRBD2	TRBJ2-1	.	TGCGCCAGCAGGGCCCCTAGCGGAACCTACAATGAGCAGTTCTTC	CASRAPSGTYNEQFF
TRBV4-1	.	TRBJ2-5	.	TGCGCCAGCAGCCTCGGGGAGCGGGACCAAGAGACCCAGTACTTC	CASSLGERDQETQYF
TRBV24-1	TRBD1	TRBJ2-1	.	TGTGCCACCAGTGACGGACAGGGATACAATGAGCAGTTCTTC	CATSDGQGYNEQFF
TRBV19	TRBD1	TRBJ1-2	.	TGTGCCAGTATCAGGACAGGGGGTAACTATGGCTACACCTTC	CASIRTGGNYGYTF
TRBV9	.	TRBJ1-3	.	TGTGCCAGCAGGGGCGATACCTCTGGAAACACCATATATTTT	CASRGDTSGNTIYF